This TCR beta chain was identified during a study of T-cell reconstitution after alpha-beta-depleted transplantation in children. General study findings and limits: A year had passed since transplant, and T-cell counts and diversity by then came mostly from newly produced T cells. Recipient T cells and thymic progenitors that survived were the source of the high TCRbeta diversity seen at day 60 in some patients. Approximately two months post-transplant, alpha-beta T cells reportedly originated from several hundred expanded graft clones.

Note on this clonotype: Its antigen is unidentified.

The library targeted TCRbeta and was prepared with unique molecular identifiers. TCRdb processed the PCR reads anew with MiXCR; each CDR3 protein has one entry. Of about 200,000 distinct CDR3 sequences in the sample, approximately 17% were seen once. Per germline, CDR1 LGHNA and CDR2 YSLEER. V shed 1 base and J 7 bases; nucleotides not matched to a gene: 2. There are 13 residues in the CDR3. The sequencing here drew on PBMCs, mostly from graft donor cells, taken 360 days after TCRalphabeta/CD19-depleted stem cell transplant. The sequence derives from a male patient under 10 years old who had a stem cell transplant for acute lymphoblastic leukemia, so the T cells may come from the graft donor. This sequence joins TRBV4-3 and TRBJ1-1; 8 positions agree with TRBD1. The CDR3 loop is CASSQAGGREAFF. CDR3 nucleotides: TGCGCCAGCAGCCAAGCAGGGGGCCGTGAAGCTTTCTTT.